Presented here are 20 T cell receptor beta chains from one specimen sequenced in a study of response to subunit inactivated influenza vaccine. TCRdb used MiXCR to reprocess the RT-PCR reads, holding one entry per CDR3 protein. The sample carries roughly 760,000 distinct CDR3 sequences, 21% recorded once. The material sequenced was PBMCs from blood, taken 4 to 6 days after vaccination. The receptors here all came from a man aged 45-60 years who received an inactivated influenza vaccine.

This chain links TRBV6-5 with TRBJ2-3; the D gene could be TRBD1 or TRBD2 (5 bases each). Germline V gene data show CDR1 as MNHEY and CDR2 as SVGAGI. V was shortened by 3 bases and J by 3 bases, with 16 bases between the two germline ends. CDR3 size: 16 residues. In DNA, the CDR3 is TGTGCCAGCAGTTATTTGTGGGGGAAGGGGACAGATACGCAGTATTTT. Its protein is CASSYLWGKGTDTQYF.

The gene calls are TRBV6-5 and TRBJ2-7, with D hard to call. V lost 2 bases, J lost 2 bases, and 10 bases lay in between. The CDR3 contains 14 residues. Germline V gene lookup returns CDR1 MNHEY and CDR2 SVGAGI. The CDR3 is CASSYPGAAYEQYF. The CDR3 bases are TGTGCCAGCAGTTACCCGGGTGCCGCCTACGAGCAGTACTTC.

This clonotype appeared once. The V and J genes are TRBV19 and TRBJ1-2, with D possibly TRBD1 on 5 matching bases. The germline V and J ends were trimmed by 3 bases and 10 bases, with 9 bases remaining between them. The germline V gene has CDR1 LNHDA and CDR2 SQIVND (reference sequence). This CDR3 has 11 residues. This CDR3 reads CASSMGQDYTF. DNA of the CDR3: TGTGCCAGTAGTATGGGGCAAGACTACACCTTC.

The chain recombines TRBV4-2 with TRBJ2-7; 10 bases map to TRBD2. The CDR3 consists of 15 residues. Germline V gives CDR1 LGHNA, CDR2 YNFKEQ. With 3 bases clipped from V and 2 bases from J, the junction kept 4 bases outside the gene matches. The CDR3 nucleotides read TGTGCCAGCAGCCAGGTAGCGGGAGGCGCCTACGAGCAGTACTTC. This encodes CASSQVAGGAYEQYF.

The table lists this clonotype with a few counts. V usage is TRBV15 and J usage is TRBJ1-3; D not certain. The CDR3 runs to 16 residues. Trimming left V 1 base short and J 2 bases short, with 12 bases between. Germline CDR1 is LNHNV and CDR2 is YYDKDF (reference sequence). As DNA, the CDR3 is TGTGCCACCAGCAGAGTCGGAGGTCCCACTGGAAACACCATATATTTT. It encodes CATSRVGGPTGNTIYF.

The V gene is TRBV7-9, the J gene TRBJ1-4; weak D call: TRBD1 (6 bases). Looked up from germline, CDR1 is SEHNR and CDR2 is FQNEAQ (reference sequence). This CDR3 is built from 16 residues. V was pared by 5 bases and J by 4 bases, with 17 bases between. CDR3 amino acids: CASSPPPTGLNEKLFF. The DNA of the CDR3 is TGTGCCAGCAGCCCCCCGCCGACAGGACTTAATGAAAAACTGTTTTTT.

The CDR3 coding sequence is TGTGCCAGCAGCGTAGGACAGGGTGTGATCCACGAGCAGTACTTC. This codes for CASSVGQGVIHEQYF. The chain has TRBV9 and TRBJ2-7, with TRBD1 matching 7 bases. The CDR3 extends over 15 amino acids. Trimming at V came to 0 bases and at J to 5 bases, leaving 8 bases not matched to a gene. The germline V gene has CDR1 SGDLS and CDR2 YYNGEE.

The rearrangement links TRBV6-6 to TRBJ2-7; unclear D gene. V lost 6 bases and J 5 bases, leaving 14 bases between the germline ends. The germline V gene encodes CDR1 MNHNY and CDR2 SVGAGI (reference sequence). The CDR3 contains 13 residues. As DNA, the CDR3 is TGTGCCAGCAGCCGTAGTGGGGTCGACGAGCAGTACTTC. It is translated as CASSRSGVDEQYF.

The rearrangement joins TRBV4-3 to TRBJ2-1; TRBD2 is a possible D gene (6 bases). The germline V gene has CDR1 LGHNA and CDR2 YSLEER. The CDR3 contains 13 residues. Trimming pared 0 bases from V and 10 bases from J, leaving 10 bases between. The CDR3 loop is CASSQEFAGEQFF. The DNA for the CDR3 is TGCGCCAGCAGCCAAGAATTTGCGGGAGAGCAGTTCTTC.

The DNA for the CDR3 is TGTGCCAGCAAGGGGGGGACCGAATACGAGCAGTACTTC. Encoded protein: CASKGGTEYEQYF. The chain carries TRBV7-9 and TRBJ2-7; D is perhaps TRBD2 (7 bases). V gave up 7 bases and J gave up 4 bases, with 14 bases separating them. CDR3 length equals 13 residues. Germline V lookup: CDR1 SEHNR, CDR2 FQNEAQ (reference sequence).

This clonotype was seen more than once but under ten times. The chain carries TRBV9 and TRBJ2-1; 8 bases fit TRBD1. Germline V lookup: CDR1 SGDLS, CDR2 YYNGEE. The CDR3 length is 14 residues. Losses at the gene ends were 3 bases for V and 5 bases for J; bases not matched to a gene: 4. This CDR3 is CASSGAGGHNEQFF. The CDR3 region has the DNA TGTGCCAGCAGCGGGGCAGGGGGCCACAATGAGCAGTTCTTC.

This chain links TRBV6-2 or TRBV6-3 with TRBJ2-7; D is unclear. From germline, CDR1 is MNHEY and CDR2 SVGEGT. The CDR3 loop spans 13 amino acids. The V end lost 2 bases, the J end lost 3 bases, and 8 bases lay between the germline ends. The CDR3 DNA reads TGTGCCAGCAGTTACAACAGCTACTACGAGCAGTACTTC. Translating gives CASSYNSYYEQYF.

In its sample, this clonotype was seen a few times. J is TRBJ2-3 and V is TRBV6-5; D is unresolved. The CDR3 contains 11 residues. With 8 bases removed from V and 6 bases from J, the gap between germline ends came to 9 bases. The germline CDR1 and CDR2 sequences are MNHEY and SVGAGI. The CDR3 loop reads CASGWADTQYF. DNA for the CDR3: TGTGCCAGCGGTTGGGCCGATACGCAGTATTTT.

Ten or more counts support this clonotype. The chain uses TRBV20-1 and TRBJ2-7; 8 positions match TRBD2. The CDR3 totals 16 residues. The germline V gene has CDR1 DFQATT and CDR2 SNEGSKA (reference sequence). Trimming at V came to 6 bases and at J to 4 bases, leaving 17 bases not matched to a gene. CDR3 nucleotides: TGCAGTGCGGAGACCCCCGGTGGCGGGAGGATTTACGAGCAGTACTTC. Translated: CSAETPGGGRIYEQYF.

This clonotype came up a few times. CDR3 region: CASSDRDRGSEGYTF. The CDR3 region has the DNA TGTGCCAGCAGTGACCGGGACAGGGGATCTGAAGGCTACACCTTC. The genes are TRBV6-1 and TRBJ1-2; 10 bases line up with TRBD1. Trimming took 3 bases from V and 8 from J; bases not matched to a gene: 9. Germline-derived CDR1 and CDR2 are MNHNS and SASEGT. The CDR3 is made up of 15 amino acids.

This chain uses TRBV29-1 with TRBJ2-7; 9 bases are shared with TRBD1. V shed 4 bases, J shed 4 bases, and the junction held 8 bases outside the gene matches. This CDR3 comprises 14 residues. CDR1 and CDR2 from the germline V gene are SQVTM and ANQGSEA. In DNA, the CDR3 is TGCAGCGTTGGGGGTCCCGGGACAGGGTACGAGCAGTACTTC. It encodes CSVGGPGTGYEQYF.

This clonotype was detected only a few times. Here the CDR3 DNA reads TGCAGTACCCCGCCGGGACTAGCCGGAGATACGCAGTATTTT. Protein product: CSTPPGLAGDTQYF. This chain connects TRBV20-1 to TRBJ2-3, with 9 bases aligning to TRBD2. V shed 8 bases, J shed 5 bases, and the junction held 11 bases outside the gene matches. The germline CDR1 and CDR2 sequences are DFQATT and SNEGSKA (reference sequence). CDR3 length: 14 amino acids.

The chain carries TRBV15 and TRBJ2-1; weak D call: TRBD2 (5 bases). Trimming stripped 3 bases from V and 4 bases from J, with 13 bases between. The germline V gene encodes CDR1 LNHNV and CDR2 YYDKDF (reference sequence). The CDR3 is 15 residues long. The CDR3 region has the DNA TGTGCCACCAGCAGTTCTACTGAGGGTTACAATGAGCAGTTCTTC. Translating gives CATSSSTEGYNEQFF.

Here the CDR3 DNA reads TGTGCCAGCAGTTCTCCGGGACTCCATCCGTTCTTC. This encodes CASSSPGLHPFF. V gene TRBV6-5 combines with J gene TRBJ2-1; D may be TRBD2 (6 bases). This CDR3 has 12 amino acids. The V gene lost 4 bases and the J gene lost 15 bases, with 16 bases spanning the gap. The V gene's germline CDR1 is MNHEY and CDR2 SVGAGI.

This clonotype was seen a few times. This chain links TRBV7-3 with TRBJ2-1; D is uncertain. V was cut by 2 bases and J by 8 bases, with 16 bases left in between. This CDR3 is 15 amino acids long. Germline V gives CDR1 SGHTA, CDR2 FQGTGA. The CDR3 DNA sequence: TGTGCCAGCAGCTTATCAAGCGTTAGGATGGATGAGCAGTTCTTC. It codes for CASSLSSVRMDEQFF.